This is a list of T cell receptor beta chains from one sample in a study of shared clonotypes between healthy human individuals. Profiling relied on immunoSEQ multiplex PCR, and the TCRdb table lists in-frame clones only, not all of them. The sample contains around 88,000 clones, approximately 63% of which appear only once. The specimen was memory CD8+ T cells sorted from blood. These receptors were obtained from a man aged 25-45 years in good health. CDR3s include the opening cysteine and the closing phenylalanine or tryptophan.

J gene	V gene	CDR3 protein
TRBJ2-7	TRBV29-1	CSVGDLVEQYF
TRBJ1-1	TRBV7-2	CASSLAGDSWNTEAFF
TRBJ2-6	TRBV5-5	CASSLVFGTGILSGANVLTF
TRBJ1-5	TRBV5-1	CASSGGLNQPQHF
TRBJ1-4	TRBV7-8	CASRATTGENEKLFF
TRBJ2-1	TRBV11-3	CASSPRSTSAGESEQFF
TRBJ2-7	TRBV4-1	CASSHPGGSSYEQYF
TRBJ2-3	TRBV7-4	CASHCPRGETDTQYF
TRBJ2-1	TRBV6-5	CASRGDVMNEQFF
TRBJ1-1	TRBV7-9	CASSSGGVSTEAFF
TRBJ1-4	TRBV6-1	CASSEDRPGEKLFF
TRBJ2-7	TRBV27	CASSTLGSLGNEQYF
-	TRBV29-1	CSASVEDRRDTYEQYF
TRBJ2-5	TRBV4-2	CASSQDPRTSGSQETQYF
TRBJ2-7	TRBV28	CASMQGQGGEQYF
TRBJ2-3	TRBV5-1	CASTRTASTDTQYF
TRBJ2-1	TRBV6-5	CASSPRVSSYNEQFF
TRBJ2-3	TRBV18	CASSPVTFGTGVADTQYF
TRBJ1-2	TRBV7-9	CASSPRTLAYGYTF
TRBJ2-7	TRBV9	CASSAGTGVYEQYF
TRBJ2-2	TRBV11-3	CASSPQAETGELFF
TRBJ2-7	TRBV6-5	CASRGLGYEQYF
TRBJ2-1	TRBV27	CASSPQGISYNEQFF
TRBJ2-2	TRBV14	CASSPTRTGELFF
TRBJ1-1	TRBV19	CASSIQGYTEAFF
TRBJ1-2	TRBV7-9	CASSLENYGYTF
TRBJ2-5	TRBV25-1	CASSARESDKQEETQYF
TRBJ2-7	TRBV28	CASSSGDYEQYF
TRBJ2-7	TRBV7-1	CASSSTALSYEQYF